The T cell receptor beta chain described here comes from a study of blood T cell repertoires in COVID-19. Study information: T cells, B-cell-depleted T cells, or PBMCs supplied cDNA or gDNA.

Original data processing: Estimated nucleated cell counts came from reference gene primer amplification. Only in-frame clones appear in the TCRdb table, and some are missing; sequencing was by immunoSEQ multiplex PCR. For V, J and clone size, that table is used; D and trimming come from the DNA. Among some 100,000 clones listed, 92% were seen once. The V and J ends lost 4 bases and 5 bases, in that order; junction bases with no gene match: 10. Germline values: CDR1 SGHRS, CDR2 YFSETQ. The CDR3 has 15 residues. This sequence joins TRBV5-1 and TRBJ2-3; 7 nucleotides line up with TRBD2. The sequence was obtained from a woman between 55 and 75 years old with active COVID-19. The source material was peripheral blood. The CDR3 region has the DNA TGCGCCAGCAGCCCGGAAGGTCGGGAGGTAGATACGCAGTATTTT. Protein sequence: CASSPEGREVDTQYF.